This note documents a single T cell receptor (beta chain) sequence. Its antigen is not known. This entry belongs to a study of regulatory T cells in long-lasting Graves disease. Study information: Antithyroid drug intake by newly diagnosed Graves' patients had lasted under 3 months. Study-level findings and limits: The study found lower TCR diversity in persistent Graves' patients than in newly diagnosed ones.

Sample time point: newly diagnosed GD, antithyroid drugs for less than 3 months. PBMCs were the source of the RNA used for TCR sequencing. Per the germline V gene, CDR1 is ENHRY and CDR2 is SYGVKD. With V trimmed by 10 bases and J by 2 bases, 9 bases remained unmatched. The CDR3 consists of 15 residues. Arm-PCR of CDR3 regions with iRepertoire HTBI primers generated TCR beta libraries. From the multiplex PCR reads, TCRdb called clonotypes with MiXCR, one entry per CDR3 protein. The sample yields over 350,000 distinct CDR3 sequences, 14% seen once. This same sample was also taken into another study, of T cells in Graves' hyperthyroidism and ophthalmopathy. Turning to that study: Across 18 months, stable Graves' hyperthyroidism was marked by no progression to ophthalmopathy. Expanded thyroid clonotypes (above 0.001) were mostly also found in blood.

The input for sequencing was peripheral blood mononuclear cells (PBMCs), taken at new diagnosis, from a patient treated with antithyroid drugs. The chain uses TRBV10-3 and TRBJ2-2, with 8 nucleotides matching TRBD2. This TCR was recovered from a woman aged 50 to 60 with Graves disease. Here the CDR3 reads CATRLAGINTGELFF. CDR3 nucleotides: TGTGCCACCCGTTTAGCGGGGATTAACACCGGGGAGCTGTTTTTT.